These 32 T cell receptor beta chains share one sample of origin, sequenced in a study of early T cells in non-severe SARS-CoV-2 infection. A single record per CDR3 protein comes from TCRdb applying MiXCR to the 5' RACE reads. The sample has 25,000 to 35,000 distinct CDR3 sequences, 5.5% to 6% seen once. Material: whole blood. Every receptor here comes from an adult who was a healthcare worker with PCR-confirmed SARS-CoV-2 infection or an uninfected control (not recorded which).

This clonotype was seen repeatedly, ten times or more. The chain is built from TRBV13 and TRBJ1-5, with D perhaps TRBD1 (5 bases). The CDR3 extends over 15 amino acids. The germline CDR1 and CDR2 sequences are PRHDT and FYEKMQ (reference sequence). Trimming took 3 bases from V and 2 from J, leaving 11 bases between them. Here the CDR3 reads CASSFGGGGNQPQHF. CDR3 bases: TGTGCCAGCAGCTTTGGGGGGGGAGGCAATCAGCCCCAGCATTTT.

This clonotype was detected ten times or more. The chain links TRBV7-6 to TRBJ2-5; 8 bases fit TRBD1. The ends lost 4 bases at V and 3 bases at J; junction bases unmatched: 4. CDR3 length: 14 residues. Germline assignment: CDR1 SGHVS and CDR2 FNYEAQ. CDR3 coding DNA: TGTGCCAGCAGCTCCCCAGGGGGCGAAGAGACCCAGTACTTC. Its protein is CASSSPGGEETQYF.

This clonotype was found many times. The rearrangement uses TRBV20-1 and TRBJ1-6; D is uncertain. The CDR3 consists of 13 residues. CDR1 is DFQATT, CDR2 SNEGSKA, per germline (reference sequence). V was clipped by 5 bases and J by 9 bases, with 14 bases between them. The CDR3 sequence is CSAPGLKSSPLHF. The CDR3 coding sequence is TGCAGTGCTCCGGGCCTGAAAAGTTCACCCCTCCACTTT.

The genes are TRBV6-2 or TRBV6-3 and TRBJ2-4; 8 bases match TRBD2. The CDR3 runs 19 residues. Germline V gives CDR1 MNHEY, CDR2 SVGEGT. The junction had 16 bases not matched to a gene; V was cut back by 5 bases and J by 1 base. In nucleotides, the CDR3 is TGTGCCAGCAGTACGAACCCGGGACTAGTCCCCTTTGCCAAAAACATTCAGTACTTC. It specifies CASSTNPGLVPFAKNIQYF.

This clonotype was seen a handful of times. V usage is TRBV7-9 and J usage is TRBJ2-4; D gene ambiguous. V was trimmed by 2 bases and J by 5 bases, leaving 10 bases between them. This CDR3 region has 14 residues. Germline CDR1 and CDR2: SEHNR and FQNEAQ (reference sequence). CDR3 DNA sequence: TGTGCCAGCAGCTTAAGAGGAGACCAAAACATTCAGTACTTC. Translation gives CASSLRGDQNIQYF.

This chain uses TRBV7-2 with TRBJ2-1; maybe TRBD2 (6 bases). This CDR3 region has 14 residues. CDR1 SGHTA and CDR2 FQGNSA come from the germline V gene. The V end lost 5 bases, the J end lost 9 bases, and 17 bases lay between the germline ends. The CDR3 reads CASSQEGTLIEQFF. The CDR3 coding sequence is TGTGCCAGCAGCCAGGAGGGGACCTTGATTGAGCAGTTCTTC.

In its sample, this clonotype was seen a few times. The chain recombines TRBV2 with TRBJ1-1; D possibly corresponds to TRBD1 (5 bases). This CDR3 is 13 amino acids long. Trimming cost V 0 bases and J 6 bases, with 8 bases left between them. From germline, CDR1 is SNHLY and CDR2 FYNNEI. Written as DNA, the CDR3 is TGTGCCAGCAGTGAAGCTCCGGGGGCTGAAGCTTTCTTT. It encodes CASSEAPGAEAFF.

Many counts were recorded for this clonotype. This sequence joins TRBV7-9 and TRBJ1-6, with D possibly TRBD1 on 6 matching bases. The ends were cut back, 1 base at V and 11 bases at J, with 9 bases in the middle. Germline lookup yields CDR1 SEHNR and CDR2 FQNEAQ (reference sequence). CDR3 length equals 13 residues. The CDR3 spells CASSLGDTAPLHF. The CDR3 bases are TGTGCCAGCAGCTTAGGGGACACAGCACCCCTCCACTTT.

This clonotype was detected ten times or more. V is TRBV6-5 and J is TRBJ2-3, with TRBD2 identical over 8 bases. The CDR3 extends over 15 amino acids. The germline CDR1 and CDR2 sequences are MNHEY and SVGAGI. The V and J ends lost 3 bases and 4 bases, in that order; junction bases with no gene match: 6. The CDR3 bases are TGTGCCAGCAGTTATTATGCCGGGAGGGCAGATACGCAGTATTTT. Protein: CASSYYAGRADTQYF.

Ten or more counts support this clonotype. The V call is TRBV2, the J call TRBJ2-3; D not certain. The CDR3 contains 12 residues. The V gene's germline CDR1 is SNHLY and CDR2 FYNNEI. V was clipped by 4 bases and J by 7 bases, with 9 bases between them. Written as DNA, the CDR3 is TGTGCCAGCAGTGGGGAAGGGAATACGCAGTATTTT. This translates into CASSGEGNTQYF.

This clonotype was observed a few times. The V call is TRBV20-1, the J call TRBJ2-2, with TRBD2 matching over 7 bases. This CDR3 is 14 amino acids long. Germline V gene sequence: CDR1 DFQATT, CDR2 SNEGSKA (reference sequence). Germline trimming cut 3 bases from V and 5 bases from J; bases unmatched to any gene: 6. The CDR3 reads CSARERGETGELFF. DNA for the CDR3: TGCAGTGCTAGGGAGCGGGGTGAAACCGGGGAGCTGTTTTTT.

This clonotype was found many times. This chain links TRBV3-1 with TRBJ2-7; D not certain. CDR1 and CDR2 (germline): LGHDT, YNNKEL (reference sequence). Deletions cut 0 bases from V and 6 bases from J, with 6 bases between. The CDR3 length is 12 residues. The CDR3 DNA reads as TGTGCCAGCAGCCAAGACAGGTCCGAGCAGTACTTC. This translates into CASSQDRSEQYF.

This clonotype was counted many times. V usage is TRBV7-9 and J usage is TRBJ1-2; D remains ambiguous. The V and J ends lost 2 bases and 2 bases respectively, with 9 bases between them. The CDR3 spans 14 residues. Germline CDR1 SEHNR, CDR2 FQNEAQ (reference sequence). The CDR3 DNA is TGTGCCAGCAGCTTAAGTGTACACAACTATGGCTACACCTTC. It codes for CASSLSVHNYGYTF.

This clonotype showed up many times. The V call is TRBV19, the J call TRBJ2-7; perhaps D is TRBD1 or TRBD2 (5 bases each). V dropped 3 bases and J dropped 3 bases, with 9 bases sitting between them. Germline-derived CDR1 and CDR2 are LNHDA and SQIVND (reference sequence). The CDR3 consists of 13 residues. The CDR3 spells CASSMGTIYEQYF. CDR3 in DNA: TGTGCCAGTAGTATGGGGACGATCTACGAGCAGTACTTC.

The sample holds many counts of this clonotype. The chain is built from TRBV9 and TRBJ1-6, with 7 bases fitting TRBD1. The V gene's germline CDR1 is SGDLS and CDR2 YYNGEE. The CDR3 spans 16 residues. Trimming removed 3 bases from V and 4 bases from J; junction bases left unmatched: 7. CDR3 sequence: CASSAGQSSYNSPLHF. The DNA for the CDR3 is TGTGCCAGCAGCGCGGGACAGTCTAGTTATAATTCACCCCTCCACTTT.

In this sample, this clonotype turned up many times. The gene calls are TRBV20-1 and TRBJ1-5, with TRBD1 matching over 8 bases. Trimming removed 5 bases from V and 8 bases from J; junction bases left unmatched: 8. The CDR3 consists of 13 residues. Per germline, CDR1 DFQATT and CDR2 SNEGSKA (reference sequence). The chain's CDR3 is CSAGWTGRKPQHF. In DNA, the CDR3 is TGCAGTGCTGGGTGGACAGGGAGGAAGCCCCAGCATTTT.

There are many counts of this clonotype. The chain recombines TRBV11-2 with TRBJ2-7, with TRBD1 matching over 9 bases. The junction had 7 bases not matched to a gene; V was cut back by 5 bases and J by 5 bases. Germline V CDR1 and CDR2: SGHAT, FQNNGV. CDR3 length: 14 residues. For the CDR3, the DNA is TGTGCCAGCAGCGGACGGACAGGGGACGACGAGCAGTACTTC. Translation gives CASSGRTGDDEQYF.

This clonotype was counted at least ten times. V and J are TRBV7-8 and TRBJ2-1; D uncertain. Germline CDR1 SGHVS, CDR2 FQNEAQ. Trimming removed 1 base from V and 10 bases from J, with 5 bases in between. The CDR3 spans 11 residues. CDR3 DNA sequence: TGTGCCAGCAGCTTAGTAGGGGAGCAGTTCTTC. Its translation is CASSLVGEQFF.

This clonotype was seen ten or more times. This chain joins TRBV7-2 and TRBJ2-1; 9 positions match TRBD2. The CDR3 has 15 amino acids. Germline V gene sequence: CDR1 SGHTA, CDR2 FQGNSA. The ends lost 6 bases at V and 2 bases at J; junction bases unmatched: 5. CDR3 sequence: CASSSLAGAYNEQFF. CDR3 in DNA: TGTGCCAGCAGTTCATTAGCGGGGGCCTACAATGAGCAGTTCTTC.

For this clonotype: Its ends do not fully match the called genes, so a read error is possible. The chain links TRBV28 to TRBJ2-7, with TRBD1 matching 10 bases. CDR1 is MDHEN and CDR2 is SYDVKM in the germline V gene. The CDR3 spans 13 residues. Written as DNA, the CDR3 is TGTGCGAGCACCGGGACAGGGGTCTACGAGCAGTACTTC. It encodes CASTGTGVYEQYF.

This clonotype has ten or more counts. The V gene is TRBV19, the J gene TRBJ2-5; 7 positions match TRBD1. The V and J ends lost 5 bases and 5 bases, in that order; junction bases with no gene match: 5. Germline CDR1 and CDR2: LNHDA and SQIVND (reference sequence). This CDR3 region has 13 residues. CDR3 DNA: TGTGCCAGTAGTTTGACAGGGAAGGAGACCCAGTACTTC. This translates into CASSLTGKETQYF.

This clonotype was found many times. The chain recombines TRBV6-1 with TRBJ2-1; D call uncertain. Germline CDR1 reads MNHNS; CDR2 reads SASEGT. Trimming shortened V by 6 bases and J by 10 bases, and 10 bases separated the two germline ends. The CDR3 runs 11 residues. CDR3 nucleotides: TGTGCCAGCAGCTCGTTCTACGAGCAGTTCTTC. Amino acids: CASSSFYEQFF.

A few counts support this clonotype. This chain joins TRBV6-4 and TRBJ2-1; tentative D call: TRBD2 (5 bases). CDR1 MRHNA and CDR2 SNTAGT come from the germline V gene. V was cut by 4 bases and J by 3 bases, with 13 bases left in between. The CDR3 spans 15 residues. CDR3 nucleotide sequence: TGTGCCAGCAGTGCGGACCTAGCAGACTACAATGAGCAGTTCTTC. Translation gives CASSADLADYNEQFF.

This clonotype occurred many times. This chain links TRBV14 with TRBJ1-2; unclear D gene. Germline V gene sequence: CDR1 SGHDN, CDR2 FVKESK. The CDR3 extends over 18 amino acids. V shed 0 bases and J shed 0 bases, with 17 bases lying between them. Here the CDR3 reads CASSQDIGGIQANYGYTF. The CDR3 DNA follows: TGTGCCAGCAGCCAAGATATTGGAGGAATACAAGCTAACTATGGCTACACCTTC.

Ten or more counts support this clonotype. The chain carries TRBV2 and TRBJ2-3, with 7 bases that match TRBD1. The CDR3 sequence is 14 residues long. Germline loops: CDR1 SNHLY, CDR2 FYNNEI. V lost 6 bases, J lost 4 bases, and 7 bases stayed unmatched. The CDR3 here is CASRGTGAADTQYF. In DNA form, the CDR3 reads TGTGCCAGCAGGGGTACAGGGGCGGCAGATACGCAGTATTTT.

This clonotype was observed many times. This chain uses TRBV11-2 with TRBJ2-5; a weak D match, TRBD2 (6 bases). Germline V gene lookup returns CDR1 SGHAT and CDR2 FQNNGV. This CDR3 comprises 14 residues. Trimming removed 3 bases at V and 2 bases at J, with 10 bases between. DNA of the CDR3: TGTGCCAGCAGCTTCCGGGACTTTCAAGAGACCCAGTACTTC. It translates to CASSFRDFQETQYF.

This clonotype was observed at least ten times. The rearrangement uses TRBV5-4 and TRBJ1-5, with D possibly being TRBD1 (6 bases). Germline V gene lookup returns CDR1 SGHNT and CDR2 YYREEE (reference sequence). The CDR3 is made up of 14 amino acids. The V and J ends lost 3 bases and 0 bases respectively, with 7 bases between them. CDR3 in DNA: TGTGCCAGCAGCTCACAGGGTAGCAATCAGCCCCAGCATTTT. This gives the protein CASSSQGSNQPQHF.

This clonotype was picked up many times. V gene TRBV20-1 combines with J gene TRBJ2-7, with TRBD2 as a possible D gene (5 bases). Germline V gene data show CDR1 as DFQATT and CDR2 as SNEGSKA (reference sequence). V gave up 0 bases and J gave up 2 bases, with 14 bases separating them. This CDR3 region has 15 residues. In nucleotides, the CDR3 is TGCAGTGCTAGAGATCCCCTACAACTAGCCTACGAGCAGTACTTC. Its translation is CSARDPLQLAYEQYF.

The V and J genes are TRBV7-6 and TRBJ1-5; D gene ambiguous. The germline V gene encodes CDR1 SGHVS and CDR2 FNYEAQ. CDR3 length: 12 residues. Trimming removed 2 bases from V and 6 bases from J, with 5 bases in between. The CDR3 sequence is CASSLLGQPQHF. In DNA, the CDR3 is TGTGCCAGCAGCTTATTAGGTCAGCCCCAGCATTTT.

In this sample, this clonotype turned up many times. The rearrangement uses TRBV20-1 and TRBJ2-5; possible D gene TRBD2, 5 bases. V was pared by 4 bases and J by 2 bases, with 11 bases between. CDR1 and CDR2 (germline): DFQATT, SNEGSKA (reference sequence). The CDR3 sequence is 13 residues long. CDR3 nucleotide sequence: TGCAGTGCTATTCTCTCGGGGCAAGAGACCCAGTACTTC. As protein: CSAILSGQETQYF.

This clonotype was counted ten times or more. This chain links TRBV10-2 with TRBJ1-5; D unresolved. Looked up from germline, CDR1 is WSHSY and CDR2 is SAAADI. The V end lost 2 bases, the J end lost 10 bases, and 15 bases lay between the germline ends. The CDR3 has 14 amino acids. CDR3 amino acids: CASSEGVISGPQHF. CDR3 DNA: TGCGCCAGCAGTGAGGGGGTCATATCGGGTCCCCAGCATTTT.

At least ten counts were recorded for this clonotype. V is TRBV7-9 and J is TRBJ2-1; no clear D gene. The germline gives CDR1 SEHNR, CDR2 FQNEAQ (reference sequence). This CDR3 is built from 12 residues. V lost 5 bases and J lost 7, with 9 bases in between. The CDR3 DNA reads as TGTGCCAGCAGCCCGTCGTATAATGAGCAGTTCTTC. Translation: CASSPSYNEQFF.